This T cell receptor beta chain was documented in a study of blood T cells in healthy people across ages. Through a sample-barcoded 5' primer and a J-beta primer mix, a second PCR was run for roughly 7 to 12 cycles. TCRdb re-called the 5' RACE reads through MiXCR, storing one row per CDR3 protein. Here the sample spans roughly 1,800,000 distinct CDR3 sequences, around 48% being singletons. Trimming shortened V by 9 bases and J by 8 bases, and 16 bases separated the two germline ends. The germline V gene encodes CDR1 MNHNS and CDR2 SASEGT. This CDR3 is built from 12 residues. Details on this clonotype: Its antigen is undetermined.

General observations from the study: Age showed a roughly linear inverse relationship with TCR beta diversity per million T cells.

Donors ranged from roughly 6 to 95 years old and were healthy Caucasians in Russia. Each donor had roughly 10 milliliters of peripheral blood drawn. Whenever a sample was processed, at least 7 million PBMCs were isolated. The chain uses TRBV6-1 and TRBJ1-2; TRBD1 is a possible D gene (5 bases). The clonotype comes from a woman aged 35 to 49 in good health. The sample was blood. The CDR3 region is CASLRDSGGYTF. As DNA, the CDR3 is TGTGCCAGTCTTAGGGACTCGGGAGGCTACACCTTC.